This TCR beta chain was retrieved from a study of graft-versus-host responses after intestinal transplantation. The length of the CDR3 is 13 residues. The ends lost 5 bases at V and 13 bases at J; junction bases unmatched: 5. Germline V gives CDR1 SGHKS, CDR2 YYEKEE (reference sequence). This clone appeared a single time. Some clones are missing from TCRdb's copy, which holds only in-frame ones; the method was immunoSEQ multiplex PCR. In the table there are approximately 21,000 clones, about 57% of which are singletons. This clonotype was sampled from a human patient who received an intestinal transplant. This rearrangement joins TRBV5-5 to TRBJ1-6; 11 positions agree with TRBD1. Sequencing used alloreactive CD4+ T cells from a mixed lymphocyte reaction culture, obtained before intestinal transplant. Indicated subset: CFSE-low proliferating T cells sorted from roughly six-day pre-transplant mixed lymphocyte reaction (GvH or HvG direction). The CDR3 nucleotides are TGTGCCAGCAGTCGGGACAGGGGGTTTCCCCTCCACTTT. It is translated as CASSRDRGFPLHF. Using reference TRBV5-5 and TRBJ1-6 for the parts outside the CDR3, the full variable domain is DAGVTQSPTHLIKTRGQQVTLRCSPISGHKSVSWYQQVLGQGPQFIFQYYEKEERGRGNFPDRFSARQFPNYSSELNVNALLLGDSALYLCASSRDRGFPLHFGNGTRLTVT.